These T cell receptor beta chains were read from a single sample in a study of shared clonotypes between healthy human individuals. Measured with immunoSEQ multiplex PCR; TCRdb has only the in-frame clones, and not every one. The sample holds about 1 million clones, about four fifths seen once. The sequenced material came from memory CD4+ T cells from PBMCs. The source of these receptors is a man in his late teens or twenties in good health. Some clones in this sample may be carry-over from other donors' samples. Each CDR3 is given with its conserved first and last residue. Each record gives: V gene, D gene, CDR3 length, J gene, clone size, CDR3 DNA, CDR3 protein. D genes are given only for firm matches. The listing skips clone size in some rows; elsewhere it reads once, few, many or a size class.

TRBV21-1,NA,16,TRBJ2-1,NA,TGTGCCAGCAGCAAGAGACTTGGACTAGCGTGCAATGAGCAGTTCTTC,CASSKRLGLACNEQFF
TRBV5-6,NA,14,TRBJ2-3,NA,TGTGCCAGCAGCTGGGCTAGCGCCACAGATACGCAGTATTTT,CASSWASATDTQYF
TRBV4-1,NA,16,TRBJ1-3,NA,TGCGCCAGCAGCCAAGGGGCCGTCTCTTTTGGAAACACCATATATTTT,CASSQGAVSFGNTIYF
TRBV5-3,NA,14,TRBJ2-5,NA,TGTGCCAGCAGCTCAGGACAGGGAGGGGAGACCCAGTACTTC,CASSSGQGGETQYF
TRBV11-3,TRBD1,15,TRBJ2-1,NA,TGTGCCAGCAGCCGGTGGGGACAGAGTCACAATGAGCAGTTCTTC,CASSRWGQSHNEQFF
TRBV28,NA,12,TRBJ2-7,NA,TGTGCCAGCGTCGGGAATCAGGCCGAGCAGTACTTC,CASVGNQAEQYF
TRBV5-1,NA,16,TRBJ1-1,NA,TGCGCCAGCAGCATAGTCAGGGGATCAGAGACCACTGAAGCTTTCTTT,CASSIVRGSETTEAFF
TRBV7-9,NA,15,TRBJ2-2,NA,TGTGCCAGCAGCTCGCTGAAAAAGGACACCGGGGAGCTGTTTTTT,CASSSLKKDTGELFF
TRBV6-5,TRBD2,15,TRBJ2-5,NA,TGTGCCAGCAGTAGGACTAGCGGGATTGGGGAGACCCAGTACTTC,CASSRTSGIGETQYF
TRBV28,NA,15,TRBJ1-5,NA,TGTGCCAGCAGTCCCCCAAGAGGGATCGGTCAGCCCCAGCATTTT,CASSPPRGIGQPQHF
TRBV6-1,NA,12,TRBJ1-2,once,TGTGCCAGCAGTGAACAAAGTTATGGCTACACCTTC,CASSEQSYGYTF
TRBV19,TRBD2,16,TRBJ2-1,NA,TGTGCCAGTAGTGTCCGACTAGCGGGAGCCTACAATGAGCAGTTCTTC,CASSVRLAGAYNEQFF
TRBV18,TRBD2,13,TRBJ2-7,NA,TGTGCCAGCTCACCGGGACTAGCAGACGAGCAGTACTTC,CASSPGLADEQYF
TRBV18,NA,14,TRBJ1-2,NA,TGTGCCAGCTCACCGTTCGAGGACAGCTATGGCTACACCTTC,CASSPFEDSYGYTF
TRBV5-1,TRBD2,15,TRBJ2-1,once,TGCGCCAGCAGCCTGAAGCGGGAGGGATACAATGAGCAGTTCTTC,CASSLKREGYNEQFF
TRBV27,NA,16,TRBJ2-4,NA,TGTGCCAGCAGTTCGAACGGGGATACGGCCAAAAACATTCAGTACTTC,CASSSNGDTAKNIQYF
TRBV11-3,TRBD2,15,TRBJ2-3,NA,TGTGCCAGCAGCTTAGGGCGGGGGAGCACAGATACGCAGTATTTT,CASSLGRGSTDTQYF
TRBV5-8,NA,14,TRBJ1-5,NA,TGTGCCAGCAGCTTCGGGGGTTTGGATCAGCCCCAGCATTTT,CASSFGGLDQPQHF
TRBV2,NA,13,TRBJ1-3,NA,TGTGCCAGCAGTGAGGGCAGAGGAAACACCATATATTTT,CASSEGRGNTIYF
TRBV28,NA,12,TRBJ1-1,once,TGTGCCAGCACCCGGGCGAACACTGAAGCTTTCTTT,CASTRANTEAFF
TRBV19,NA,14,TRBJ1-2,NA,TGTGCCAGTAGTAATTCGTATACCCCGCATGGCTACACCTTC,CASSNSYTPHGYTF
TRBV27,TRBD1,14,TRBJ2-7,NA,TGTGCCAGCAGCCCCCAGGGGGTCCTTTACGAGCAGTACTTC,CASSPQGVLYEQYF
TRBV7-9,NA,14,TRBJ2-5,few,TGTGCCAGCAGCTTAACCTCTCGCCAAGAGACCCAGTACTTC,CASSLTSRQETQYF
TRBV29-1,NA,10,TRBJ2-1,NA,TGCAGCAGTGGCCACAATGAGCAGTTCTTC,CSSGHNEQFF
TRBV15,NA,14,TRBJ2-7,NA,TGTGCCACCAGCTCCCCAGGGAGCTCCTACGAGCAGTACTTC,CATSSPGSSYEQYF
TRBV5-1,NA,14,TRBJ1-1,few,TGCGCCAGCAGCTTGGTAGGGATGAACACTGAAGCTTTCTTT,CASSLVGMNTEAFF
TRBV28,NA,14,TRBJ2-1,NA,TGTGCCAGCAGTCCGTATTACCCCTACAATGAGCAGTTCTTC,CASSPYYPYNEQFF
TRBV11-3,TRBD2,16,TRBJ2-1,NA,TGTGCCAGCAGCTTTTGGGCTAGCGGGAGGGTCTCGGAGCAGTTCTTC,CASSFWASGRVSEQFF
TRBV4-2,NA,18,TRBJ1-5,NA,TGTGCCAGCAGCGTTAAAAACTGGAACAGGGATAGCAATCAGCCCCAGCATTTT,CASSVKNWNRDSNQPQHF
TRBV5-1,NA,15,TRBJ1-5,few,TGCGCCAGCAGCTTGTTTCCCGGGGGTGAGCAGCCCCAGCATTTT,CASSLFPGGEQPQHF
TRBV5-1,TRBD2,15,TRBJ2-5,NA,TGCGCCAGCAGCTTGGGGACTAGCGGTGTCTCGGCCCAGTACTTC,CASSLGTSGVSAQYF
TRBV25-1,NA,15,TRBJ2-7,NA,TGTGCCAGCAGTGAAGGTTACAGTAGCTCCTACGAGCAGTACTTC,CASSEGYSSSYEQYF
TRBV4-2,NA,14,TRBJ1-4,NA,TGTGCCAGCAGCCAAGCGGGGCCCGGGGAAAAACTGTTTTTT,CASSQAGPGEKLFF
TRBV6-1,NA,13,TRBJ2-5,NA,TGTGCCAGCAATATGGCAGGCCAAGAGACCCAGTACTTC,CASNMAGQETQYF
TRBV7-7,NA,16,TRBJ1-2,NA,TGTGCCAGCAGCTTAGCGCTTCCGGGGGCGCAGAATGGCTACACCTTC,CASSLALPGAQNGYTF
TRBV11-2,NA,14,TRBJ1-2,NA,TGTGCCAGCAGCTCTGGCGTTTACGACGCTGGCTACACCTTC,CASSSGVYDAGYTF
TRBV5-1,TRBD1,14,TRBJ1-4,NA,TGCGCCAGCAGCCCGACAGGGCTTAATGAAAAACTGTTTTTT,CASSPTGLNEKLFF
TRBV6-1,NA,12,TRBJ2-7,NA,TGTGCCAGCAGTCCGCACTCGACGGGGCAGTACTTC,CASSPHSTGQYF
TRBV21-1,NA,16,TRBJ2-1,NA,TGTGCCAGCAGCAGTAGCGGGAGGGCTCCTGGAAATGAGCAGTTCTTC,CASSSSGRAPGNEQFF
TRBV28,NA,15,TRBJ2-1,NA,TGTGCCAGCAGCCCCCTGGGAACCGCATACCCGGAGCAGTTCTTC,CASSPLGTAYPEQFF
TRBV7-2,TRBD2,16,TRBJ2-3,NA,TGTGCCAGCAGCTTAAGGGCTAGCGGGAGGGTAAATACGCAGTATTTT,CASSLRASGRVNTQYF
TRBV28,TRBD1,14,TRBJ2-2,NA,TGTGCCAGCAGTAGGACAGGGAGGACCGGGGAGCTGTTTTTT,CASSRTGRTGELFF
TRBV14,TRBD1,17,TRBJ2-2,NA,TGTGCCAGCAGCCAAGAATTACAGGGGAGCATCTTCGGGGAGCTGTTTTTT,CASSQELQGSIFGELFF
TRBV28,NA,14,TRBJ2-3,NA,TGTGCCAGCAGTTTTAGCAGGAGTCCAGATACGCAGTATTTT,CASSFSRSPDTQYF
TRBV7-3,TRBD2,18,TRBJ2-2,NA,TGTGCCAGCAGCCAAGGTTCGGCACTAGCGGGTGACACCGGGGAGCTGTTTTTT,CASSQGSALAGDTGELFF
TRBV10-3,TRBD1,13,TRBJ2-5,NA,TGTGCCACCGGACAGGGGGCGGGGGAGACCCAGTACTTC,CATGQGAGETQYF
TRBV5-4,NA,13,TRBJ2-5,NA,TGTGCCAGCAGCTTCCCGTACCAAGAGACCCAGTACTTC,CASSFPYQETQYF
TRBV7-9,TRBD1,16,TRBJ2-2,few,TGTGCCAGCAGCTCCGACCGACAGGGAGTTCACGGGGAGCTGTTTTTT,CASSSDRQGVHGELFF
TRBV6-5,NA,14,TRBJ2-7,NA,TGTGCCAGCAACAAAGACTGGGCCTCCTACGAGCAGTACTTC,CASNKDWASYEQYF
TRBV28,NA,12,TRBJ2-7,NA,TGTGCCAGCAGTGAGGGGGCCTACGAGCAGTACTTC,CASSEGAYEQYF
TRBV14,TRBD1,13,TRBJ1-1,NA,TGTGCCAGCAGCCAAGATTGGACAGGTGAAGCTTTCTTT,CASSQDWTGEAFF
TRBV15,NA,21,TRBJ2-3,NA,TGTGCCACCAGCAGAGATCCGTTTACCCAGGGGGGCGGATATAGCACAGATACGCAGTATTTT,CATSRDPFTQGGGYSTDTQYF
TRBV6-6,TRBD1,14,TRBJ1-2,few,TGTGCCAGCAGTTACTCCGACAGGGGGGGTGGCTACACCTTC,CASSYSDRGGGYTF
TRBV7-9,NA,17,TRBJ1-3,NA,TGTGCCAGCAGCACGTCCAGGTCTCGGGTCTCTGGAAACACCATATATTTT,CASSTSRSRVSGNTIYF
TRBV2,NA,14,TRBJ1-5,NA,TGTGCCAGCAGTGCGGGGTACGGCAATCAGCCCCAGCATTTT,CASSAGYGNQPQHF
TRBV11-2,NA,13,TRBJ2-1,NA,TGTGCCAGCAGCTTAGATCGTCGTCGTGAGCAGTTCTTC,CASSLDRRREQFF
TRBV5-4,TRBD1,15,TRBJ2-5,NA,TGTGCCAGCAGCTTGGCCTTTGACAGGGGGGAGACCCAGTACTTC,CASSLAFDRGETQYF
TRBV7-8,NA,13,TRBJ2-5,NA,TGTGCCAGCAGCTTACTTCGCCAAGAGACCCAGTACTTC,CASSLLRQETQYF
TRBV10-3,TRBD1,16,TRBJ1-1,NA,TGTGCCATCAGGCCGCGGGACAGGGGGTCGAACACTGAAGCTTTCTTT,CAIRPRDRGSNTEAFF
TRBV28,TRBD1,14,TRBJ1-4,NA,TGTGCCAGCAGGGGGTGGGGACAGGATGAAAAACTGTTTTTT,CASRGWGQDEKLFF